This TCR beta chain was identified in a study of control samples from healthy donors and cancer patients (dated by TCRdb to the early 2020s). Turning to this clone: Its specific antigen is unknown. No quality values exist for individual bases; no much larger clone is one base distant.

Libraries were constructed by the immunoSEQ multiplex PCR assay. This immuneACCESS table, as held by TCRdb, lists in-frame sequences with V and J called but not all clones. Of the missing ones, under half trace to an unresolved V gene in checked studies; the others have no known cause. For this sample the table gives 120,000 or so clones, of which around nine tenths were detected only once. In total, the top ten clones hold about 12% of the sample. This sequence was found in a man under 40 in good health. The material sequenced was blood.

The CDR3 reads as follows: CASSPTGSPDQPQHF. DNA sequence: TGTGCCAGTAGTCCGACAGGGTCACCGGATCAGCCCCAGCATTTT. The sequence joins TRBV19 to TRBJ1-5; TRBD1 matches 7 bases in the middle. The CDR3 measures 15 amino acids from cysteine to phenylalanine. Kept here is only the CDR3 DNA, which spans 45 bases and is read in frame from base 1. The germline V gene (reference sequence) specifies LNHDA as CDR1 and SQIVND as CDR2. Ends trimmed: V by 5 bases, J by 5 bases; bases unmatched to a gene: 9.